This record covers a single T cell receptor (beta chain). The data belong to a study of PD-L1 blockade in urothelial cancer. Study at large: Atezolizumab at 1,200 mg intravenously every 3 weeks was started by patients at some point between 2014 and 2015. Once treatment had started, blood was analyzed at 3 weeks (second dose) and again at 6 weeks.

Specified time point: peripheral blood 6 weeks after treatment start. Produced via immunoSEQ multiplex PCR; TCRdb's table is partial and in-frame only. The sample records about 76,000 clones, 80% to 95% being singletons. With 8 bases removed from V and 0 bases from J, the gap between germline ends came to 11 bases. The CDR3 runs to 14 residues. CDR1 and CDR2 (germline): SNHLY, FYNNEI. The sequencing here drew on PBMCs, taken around atezolizumab (anti-PD-L1) treatment. The sequence came from a woman of 80 years or more with urothelial cancer. V gene TRBV2 combines with J gene TRBJ1-5, with a weak D call TRBD1 (5 bases). In nucleotides, the CDR3 is TGTGCCAGCCGGGGGGGGAATAGCAATCAGCCCCAGCATTTT. The encoded protein is CASRGGNSNQPQHF.